This TCR beta chain is from a study of cytomegalovirus exposure and HLA in healthy donors. The PCR had 60 Vbeta and 13 Jbeta primers. The table came from immunoSEQ multiplex PCR; TCRdb's copy has only in-frame clones and leaves some out. The data contain 45,000 to 60,000 clones, over 60% of them singletons. This CDR3 contains 15 residues. CDR1 SGHTA and CDR2 FQGTGA come from the germline V gene. The ends were cut back, 1 base at V and 4 bases at J, with 13 bases in the middle. The rearrangement links TRBV7-3 to TRBJ2-5; TRBD2 might be the D (5 bases). The source is a woman aged 45-65 years in good health and CMV-seronegative. Sequenced material: PBMCs. In DNA, the CDR3 is TGTGCCAGCAGCTTAAATGGCGAGGCGGGAGAGACCCAGTACTTC. The encoded protein is CASSLNGEAGETQYF.